This record looks at one TCR beta chain sequence and its context. TCRdb fed the 5' RACE reads into MiXCR, producing one record per CDR3 protein. The sample lists 600,000 to 700,000 distinct CDR3 sequences; around 20% were seen once. The length of the CDR3 is 15 residues. Losses at the gene ends were 6 bases for V and 7 bases for J; bases not matched to a gene: 12. CDR1 DFQATT and CDR2 SNEGSKA come from the germline V gene (reference sequence). This entry is derived from a study of identical twins. Donors were all healthy Caucasians. These data also featured in a second study, about T cells expressing NK-cell markers. Per that study: Just one sequenced donor of eight was HCMV-seronegative, while seven were seropositive. Leadership of the CD3+CD56-NKG2C+ fraction also belonged to these clonotypes in several donors.

The chain has TRBV20-1 and TRBJ2-1; 10 nucleotides match TRBD2. Sequencing used PBMCs. This receptor was identified in a woman aged 18-29 years in good health. CDR3 region: CSADTDSGGWNEQFF. The CDR3 bases are TGCAGTGCAGACACCGATAGCGGGGGGTGGAATGAGCAGTTCTTC.